This T cell receptor beta chain originates from a study of OX40 agonist ivuxolimab in advanced cancers. Study-wide results and caveats: What antigens the expanded peripheral T cells recognized was never established.

Trimming cost V 8 bases and J 0 bases, with 10 bases left between them. The length of the CDR3 is 13 residues. CDR1 is WSHSY, CDR2 SAAADI, per germline. Only in-frame clones appear in the TCRdb table, and some are missing; sequencing was by immunoSEQ multiplex PCR. The sample contains around 43,000 clones, approximately 86% of which appear only once. The sample holds one count of this clone. What it binds is not known. The source is an adult with an advanced solid tumor such as melanoma, head and neck, liver or kidney cancer. The input for sequencing was CD4+ or CD8+ T cells sorted from blood, taken in a trial of the OX40 agonist ivuxolimab. V gene TRBV10-2 combines with J gene TRBJ1-1; possibly TRBD1 for D (5 bases). Here the CDR3 DNA reads TGCGCCAGCTGGGGGGGAATGAACACTGAAGCTTTCTTT. This translates into CASWGGMNTEAFF.